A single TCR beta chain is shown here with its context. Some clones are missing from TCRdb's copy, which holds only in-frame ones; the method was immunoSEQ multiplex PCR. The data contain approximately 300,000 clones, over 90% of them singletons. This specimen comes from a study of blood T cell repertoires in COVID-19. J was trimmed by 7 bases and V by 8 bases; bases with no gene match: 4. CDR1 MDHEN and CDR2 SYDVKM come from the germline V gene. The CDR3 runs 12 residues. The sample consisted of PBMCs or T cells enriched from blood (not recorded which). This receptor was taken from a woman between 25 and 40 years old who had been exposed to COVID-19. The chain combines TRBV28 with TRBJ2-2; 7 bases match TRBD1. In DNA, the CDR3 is TGTGCCAGCCAACAGGGGTTCGGGGAGCTGTTTTTT. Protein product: CASQQGFGELFF.